This T cell receptor (beta chain) was identified in a study of OX40 agonist ivuxolimab in advanced cancers. V was cut by 0 bases and J by 9 bases, with 16 bases left in between. The CDR3 is 15 amino acids. The repertoire was sequenced with immunoSEQ multiplex PCR; TCRdb's copy has only in-frame clones and lacks some. The table has tens of thousands of clones, just under 90% seen once. This clonotype originated in an adult with an advanced solid tumor such as melanoma, head and neck, liver or kidney cancer. This sequence joins TRBV5-3 and TRBJ1-5; possible D gene TRBD1, 5 bases. TRBV5-3 is noted as an ORF with a role that remains uncertain. Sequencing was performed on CD4+ or CD8+ T cells sorted from blood, taken in a trial of the OX40 agonist ivuxolimab. As DNA, the CDR3 is TGTGCCAGAAGCTTGGAATGGGGGTCTTTCCGGCCCCAGCATTTT. It is translated as CARSLEWGSFRPQHF.